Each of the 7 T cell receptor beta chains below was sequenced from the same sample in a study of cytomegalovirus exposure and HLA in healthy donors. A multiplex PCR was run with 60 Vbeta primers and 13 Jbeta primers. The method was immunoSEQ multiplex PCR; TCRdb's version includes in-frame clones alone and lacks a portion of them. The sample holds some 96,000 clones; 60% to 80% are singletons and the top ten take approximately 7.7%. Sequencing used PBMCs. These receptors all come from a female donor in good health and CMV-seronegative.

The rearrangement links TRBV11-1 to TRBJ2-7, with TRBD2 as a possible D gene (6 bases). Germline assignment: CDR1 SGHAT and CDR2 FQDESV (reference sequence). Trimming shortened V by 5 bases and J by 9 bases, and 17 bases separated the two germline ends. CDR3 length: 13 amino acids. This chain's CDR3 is CASSRESGLRQYF. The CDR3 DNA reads TGTGCCAGCAGCCGGGAAAGCGGGCTAAGGCAGTACTTC.

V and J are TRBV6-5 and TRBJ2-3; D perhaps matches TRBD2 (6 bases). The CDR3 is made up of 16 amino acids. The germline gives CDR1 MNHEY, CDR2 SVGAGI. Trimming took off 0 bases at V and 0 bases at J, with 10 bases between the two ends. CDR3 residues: CASSYSQGLSTDTQYF. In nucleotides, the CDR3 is TGTGCCAGCAGTTACTCGCAGGGACTTAGCACAGATACGCAGTATTTT.

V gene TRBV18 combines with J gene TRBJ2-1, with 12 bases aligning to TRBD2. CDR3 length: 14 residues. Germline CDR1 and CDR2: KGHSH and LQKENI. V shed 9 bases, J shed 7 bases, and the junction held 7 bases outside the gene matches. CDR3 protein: CASHRLAGENEQFF. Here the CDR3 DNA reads TGTGCCAGTCACAGACTAGCGGGAGAAAATGAGCAGTTCTTC.

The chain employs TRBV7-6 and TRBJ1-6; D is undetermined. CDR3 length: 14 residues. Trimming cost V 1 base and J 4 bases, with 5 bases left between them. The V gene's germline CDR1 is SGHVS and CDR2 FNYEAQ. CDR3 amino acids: CASSLVQYNSPLHF. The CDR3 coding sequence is TGTGCCAGCAGCTTAGTTCAGTATAATTCACCCCTCCACTTT.

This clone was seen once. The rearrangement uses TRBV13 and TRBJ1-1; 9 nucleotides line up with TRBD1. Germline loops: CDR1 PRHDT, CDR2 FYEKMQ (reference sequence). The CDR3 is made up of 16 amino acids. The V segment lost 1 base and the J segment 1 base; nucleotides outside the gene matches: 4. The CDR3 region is CASSLVGTGRNTEAFF. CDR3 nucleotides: TGTGCCAGCAGCTTAGTTGGGACAGGGCGGAACACTGAAGCTTTCTTT.

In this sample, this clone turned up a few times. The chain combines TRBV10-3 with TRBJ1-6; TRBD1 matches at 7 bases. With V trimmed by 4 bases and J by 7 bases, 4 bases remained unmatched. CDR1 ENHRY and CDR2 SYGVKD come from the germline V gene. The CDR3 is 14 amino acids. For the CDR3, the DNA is TGTGCCATCAGTGGGGACAGCACAAATTCACCCCTCCACTTT. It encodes CAISGDSTNSPLHF.

CDR3 residues: CASSQDPRGSSGRSSGELFF. In nucleotides, the CDR3 is TGCGCCAGCAGCCAAGATCCCCGGGGTTCTAGCGGGAGAAGCAGCGGGGAGCTGTTTTTT. The chain recombines TRBV4-1 with TRBJ2-2, with 10 bases that match TRBD2. V lost 0 bases, J lost 7 bases, and 17 bases stayed unmatched. The CDR3 spans 20 residues. The V gene's germline CDR1 is MGHRA and CDR2 YSYEKL.